Following are 25 T cell receptor beta chains from one sample sequenced in a study of cytomegalovirus exposure and HLA in healthy donors. Amplification used 60 Vbeta primers and 13 Jbeta primers. TCRdb's table, derived via immunoSEQ multiplex PCR, lists solely in-frame clones and lacks some. The repertoire holds 110,000 or so clones, with around 72% as singletons. Sequenced input: PBMCs. The receptors stem from a man under 40 in good health and CMV-seronegative.

The chain has TRBV25-1 and TRBJ2-7; TRBD1 might be the D (7 bases). Trimming took 2 bases from V and 1 from J, leaving 18 bases between them. Germline values: CDR1 MGHDK, CDR2 SYGVNS. The CDR3 has 17 amino acids. CDR3 sequence reads: CASSESFGRGQSYEQYF. The CDR3 DNA reads TGTGCCAGCAGTGAAAGCTTCGGGCGGGGACAGTCCTACGAGCAGTACTTC.

This rearrangement joins TRBV5-1 to TRBJ2-3, with 8 bases aligning to TRBD2. CDR3 size: 16 residues. Germline assignment: CDR1 SGHRS and CDR2 YFSETQ. V lost 3 bases, J lost 2 bases, and 8 bases stayed unmatched. The CDR3 nucleotides read TGCGCCAGCAGCTCGGGCTCTAGCGGGCTCACAGATACGCAGTATTTT. Translating gives CASSSGSSGLTDTQYF.

This clone was counted once. The chain uses TRBV4-3 and TRBJ2-3; 8 bases align to TRBD1. The CDR3 extends over 16 amino acids. Germline V gives CDR1 LGHNA, CDR2 YSLEER. The trim removed 4 bases at V and 0 bases at J, leaving 6 bases unmatched. The DNA for the CDR3 is TGCGCCAGCAGCCCTTTGGGGACAGGCAGCACAGATACGCAGTATTTT. Amino acid sequence: CASSPLGTGSTDTQYF.

In its sample, this clone was seen a few times. The CDR3 DNA reads TGTGCCAGCACGCGGGGGGAGACCCAGTACTTC. Protein sequence: CASTRGETQYF. This chain connects TRBV28 to TRBJ2-5; 7 nucleotides match TRBD2. Germline-derived CDR1 and CDR2 are MDHEN and SYDVKM. The CDR3 extends over 11 amino acids. V lost 7 bases, J lost 5 bases, and 1 base stayed unmatched.

The rearrangement uses TRBV7-9 and TRBJ1-1, with a weak D call TRBD1 (6 bases). The CDR3 runs to 12 residues. Per germline, CDR1 SEHNR and CDR2 FQNEAQ (reference sequence). V was cut by 6 bases and J by 5 bases, with 10 bases left in between. CDR3 nucleotides: TGTGCCAGCAGTAACAGGGTGACTGAAGCTTTCTTT. This codes for CASSNRVTEAFF.

The genes are TRBV30 and TRBJ1-1; the match to TRBD1 covers 7 bases. There are 13 residues in the CDR3. Germline CDR1 and CDR2: GTSNPN and SVGIG (reference sequence). The V and J ends lost 8 bases and 0 bases, in that order; junction bases with no gene match: 6. CDR3 amino acids: CALARGMNTEAFF. As DNA, the CDR3 is TGTGCCCTTGCCAGGGGGATGAACACTGAAGCTTTCTTT.

The genes are TRBV6-5 and TRBJ2-7; D is unclear. Germline CDR1 and CDR2: MNHEY and SVGAGI. The CDR3 length is 13 residues. The V and J ends lost 7 bases and 6 bases respectively, with 16 bases between them. CDR3 residues: CASTSSEKREQYF. The CDR3 coding sequence is TGTGCCAGCACCTCTTCGGAGAAGCGCGAGCAGTACTTC.

This sequence joins TRBV4-1 and TRBJ2-7, with TRBD2 matching 7 bases. The germline gives CDR1 MGHRA, CDR2 YSYEKL. J gave up 2 bases and V 1 base, and 5 bases lay outside the gene matches. CDR3 length: 15 amino acids. The CDR3 region is CASSQGLATAYEQYF. The CDR3, as DNA: TGCGCCAGCAGCCAAGGACTAGCAACCGCCTACGAGCAGTACTTC.

The gene calls are TRBV11-3 and TRBJ1-6, with D unresolved. This CDR3 comprises 13 residues. V lost 3 bases and J lost 6, with 6 bases in between. The germline gives CDR1 SGHNT, CDR2 YENEEA. For the CDR3, the DNA is TGTGCCAGCAGCTTTGACTCTAATTCACCCCTCCACTTT. Its protein is CASSFDSNSPLHF.

The chain carries TRBV9 and TRBJ2-7; TRBD2 is a possible D gene (7 bases). In germline, CDR1 is SGDLS, CDR2 YYNGEE. This CDR3 region has 15 residues. The V and J ends lost 3 bases and 5 bases respectively, with 18 bases between them. Here the CDR3 DNA reads TGTGCCAGCAGCGCGGGGGGCTTCTTGGAAAACGAGCAGTACTTC. It codes for CASSAGGFLENEQYF.

This chain uses TRBV9 with TRBJ2-7; TRBD1 matches 10 bases. V shed 0 bases, J shed 0 bases, and the junction held 6 bases outside the gene matches. CDR1 and CDR2 from the germline V gene are SGDLS and YYNGEE. This CDR3 is built from 17 residues. In DNA, the CDR3 is TGTGCCAGCAGCGTAGGGATAGGGACAGGGGTCTCCTACGAGCAGTACTTC. Translation gives CASSVGIGTGVSYEQYF.

The table lists this clone with many counts. This chain connects TRBV29-1 to TRBJ1-2; 7 bases agree with TRBD1. CDR1 and CDR2 (germline): SQVTM, ANQGSEA. J lost 5 bases, V lost 6 bases, and 9 bases had no gene match. The CDR3 length is 13 residues. In DNA form, the CDR3 reads TGCAGCGTACCCGGGACAGACTCTTATGGCTACACCTTC. Residues: CSVPGTDSYGYTF.

The rearrangement links TRBV2 to TRBJ2-2; 9 bases agree with TRBD2. V was pared by 7 bases and J by 8 bases, with 11 bases of the junction left unmatched. The CDR3 runs to 15 residues. The germline V gene has CDR1 SNHLY and CDR2 FYNNEI. Here the CDR3 reads CASTTELAGKGELFF. CDR3 in DNA: TGTGCCAGCACCACGGAGCTAGCGGGAAAGGGGGAGCTGTTTTTT. The whole variable domain, filled in from reference TRBV2 and TRBJ2-2, reads EPEVTQTPSHQVTQMGQEVILRCVPISNHLYFYWYRQILGQKVEFLVSFYNNEISEKSEIFDDQFSVERPDGSNFTLKIRSTKLEDSAMYFCASTTELAGKGELFFGEGSRLTVL.

This chain joins TRBV21-1 and TRBJ2-7; the D call of TRBD1 is as the table states it, not checked on the DNA. TRBV21-1 is tagged as a pseudogene. The CDR3 loop spans 16 amino acids. The DNA for the CDR3 is TGTGCCAGCAGCAAAACAGGAGCCGAGCCCAGATACGAGCAGTACTTC. Translating gives CASSKTGAEPRYEQYF.

This clone was picked up one time. The chain recombines TRBV5-1 with TRBJ2-7; a possible D gene is TRBD1 (6 bases). CDR3 length equals 12 residues. CDR1 is SGHRS and CDR2 is YFSETQ in the germline V gene. V was clipped by 0 bases and J by 6 bases, with 7 bases between them. CDR3 loop: CASSLGGREQYF. Here the CDR3 DNA reads TGCGCCAGCAGCTTGGGGGGGCGCGAGCAGTACTTC.

V gene TRBV29-1 combines with J gene TRBJ2-3, with 7 bases lining up with TRBD2. V lost 8 bases, J lost 4 bases, and 15 bases stayed unmatched. The CDR3 runs 15 residues. Per germline, CDR1 SQVTM and CDR2 ANQGSEA. The CDR3 spells CSLLMGGGWADTQYF. The CDR3 DNA is TGCAGCTTGTTGATGGGGGGGGGTTGGGCAGATACGCAGTATTTT.

The chain couples TRBV30 to TRBJ2-3, with D maybe TRBD2 (5 bases). Germline values: CDR1 GTSNPN, CDR2 SVGIG (reference sequence). V was cut by 5 bases and J by 3 bases, with 12 bases left in between. This CDR3 is 13 amino acids long. CDR3 nucleotide sequence: TGTGCCTGGCGCTCCCCGGGGACAGATACGCAGTATTTT. Translating gives CAWRSPGTDTQYF.

A few counts support this clone. The chain employs TRBV7-6 and TRBJ2-1; D is unclear. The CDR3 has 14 residues. The germline gives CDR1 SGHVS, CDR2 FNYEAQ. V was clipped by 4 bases and J by 0 bases, with 7 bases between them. CDR3 sequence: CASSWSSSYNEQFF. CDR3 sequence (DNA): TGTGCCAGCAGCTGGTCGAGCTCCTACAATGAGCAGTTCTTC. The complete variable domain, with remaining parts taken from reference TRBV7-6 and TRBJ2-1, reads GAGVSQSPRYKVTKRGQDVALRCDPISGHVSLYWYRQALGQGPEFLTYFNYEAQQDKSGLPNDRFSAERPEGSISTLTIQRTEQRDSAMYRCASSWSSSYNEQFFGPGTRLTVL.

This clone appeared a few times. V is TRBV7-9 and J is TRBJ1-1; perhaps TRBD1 as D (6 bases). Germline V gene data show CDR1 as SEHNR and CDR2 as FQNEAQ (reference sequence). V lost 0 bases to trimming and J lost 0 bases, with 8 bases between them. The CDR3 has 15 amino acids. CDR3 amino acids: CASSLAGGLNTEAFF. The CDR3 bases are TGTGCCAGCAGCTTAGCCGGGGGGCTGAACACTGAAGCTTTCTTT.

The chain uses TRBV7-2 and TRBJ2-1; 7 positions agree with TRBD1. J gave up 10 bases and V 2 bases, and 14 bases lay outside the gene matches. The CDR3 runs 16 residues. Germline V gene lookup returns CDR1 SGHTA and CDR2 FQGNSA. CDR3 region: CASSLFDRAISGEQFF. CDR3 sequence (DNA): TGTGCCAGCAGCTTATTTGACAGGGCTATCTCTGGGGAGCAGTTCTTC.

This clone came up a few times. The chain couples TRBV5-1 to TRBJ2-1; D is ambiguous. V lost 4 bases to trimming and J lost 4 bases, with 12 bases between them. CDR3 length equals 14 residues. CDR1 is SGHRS and CDR2 is YFSETQ in the germline V gene. Here the CDR3 reads CASSASSGYNEQFF. The CDR3 DNA reads TGCGCCAGCAGCGCGTCTAGTGGTTACAATGAGCAGTTCTTC.

This chain joins TRBV21-1 and TRBJ1-1; TRBD1, the table's D call, was not compared with the DNA. TRBV21-1 is labeled a pseudogene. The CDR3 covers 9 residues. CDR3 sequence reads: CASSGHAFF. The CDR3 nucleotides are TGTGCCAGCAGCGGACATGCTTTCTTT.

The V gene is TRBV28, the J gene TRBJ2-3, with a possible D match to TRBD2 (6 bases). Germline V gives CDR1 MDHEN, CDR2 SYDVKM. The germline V and J ends were trimmed by 6 bases and 9 bases, with 13 bases remaining between them. The CDR3 sequence is 12 residues long. The DNA for the CDR3 is TGTGCCAGCAGCTACCGGAGGGAGACGCAGTATTTT. Residues: CASSYRRETQYF.

This chain connects TRBV19 to TRBJ1-2, with 10 bases fitting TRBD1. This CDR3 is built from 16 residues. Germline assignment: CDR1 LNHDA and CDR2 SQIVND (reference sequence). V lost 5 bases and J lost 4; bases outside the gene matches: 10. This CDR3 is CASSVSGTGEVYGYTF. Here the CDR3 DNA reads TGTGCCAGTAGTGTCTCCGGGACAGGGGAGGTCTATGGCTACACCTTC.

This chain joins TRBV5-1 and TRBJ2-3; 16 positions agree with TRBD2. CDR3 length: 16 residues. The germline V gene encodes CDR1 SGHRS and CDR2 YFSETQ. With 4 bases clipped from V and 4 bases from J, the junction kept 3 bases outside the gene matches. The DNA of the CDR3 is TGCGCCAGCAGCACGGGACTAGCGGGAGGGCCAGATACGCAGTATTTT. Protein product: CASSTGLAGGPDTQYF.